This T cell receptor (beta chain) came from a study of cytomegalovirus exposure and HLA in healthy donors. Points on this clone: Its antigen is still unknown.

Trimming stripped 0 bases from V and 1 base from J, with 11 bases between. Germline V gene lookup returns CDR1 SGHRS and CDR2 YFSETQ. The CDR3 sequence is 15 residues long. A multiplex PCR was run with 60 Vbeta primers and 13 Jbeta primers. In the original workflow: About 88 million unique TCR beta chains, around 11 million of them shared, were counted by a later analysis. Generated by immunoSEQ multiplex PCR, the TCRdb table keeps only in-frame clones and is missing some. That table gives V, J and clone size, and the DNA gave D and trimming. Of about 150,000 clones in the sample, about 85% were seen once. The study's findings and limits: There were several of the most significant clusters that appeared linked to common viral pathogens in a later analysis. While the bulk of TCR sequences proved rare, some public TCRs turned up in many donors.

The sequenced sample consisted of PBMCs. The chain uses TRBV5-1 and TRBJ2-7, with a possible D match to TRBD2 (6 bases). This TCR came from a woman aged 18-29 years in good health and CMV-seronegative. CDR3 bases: TGCGCCAGCAGCTTGGGAGCGGGCAAATCCTACGAGCAGTACTTC. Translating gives CASSLGAGKSYEQYF.